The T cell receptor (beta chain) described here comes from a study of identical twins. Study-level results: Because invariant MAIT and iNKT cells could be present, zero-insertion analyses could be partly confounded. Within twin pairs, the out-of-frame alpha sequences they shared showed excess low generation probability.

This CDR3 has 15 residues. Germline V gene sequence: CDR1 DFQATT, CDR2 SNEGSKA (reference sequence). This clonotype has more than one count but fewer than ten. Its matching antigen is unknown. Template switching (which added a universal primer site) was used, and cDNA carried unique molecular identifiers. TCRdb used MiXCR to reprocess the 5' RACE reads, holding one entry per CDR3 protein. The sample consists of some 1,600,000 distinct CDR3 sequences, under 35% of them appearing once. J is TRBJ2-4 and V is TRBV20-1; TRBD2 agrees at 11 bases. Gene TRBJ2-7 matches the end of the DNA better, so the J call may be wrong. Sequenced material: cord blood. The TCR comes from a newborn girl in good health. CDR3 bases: TGCAGTGCTAGCCAAACTAGCGGGAGTGGTTACGAGCAGTACTTC. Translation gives CSASQTSGSGYEQYF.